The TCR beta chain described here comes from a study of shared clonotypes between healthy human individuals. The sequenced material, unsorted PBMC DNA, was run on ten immunoSEQ deep assay plates. TCRdb's table, derived via immunoSEQ multiplex PCR, lists solely in-frame clones and lacks some. In the table there are 450,000 to 600,000 clones, around 80% of which are singletons. V was clipped by 6 bases and J by 4 bases, with 15 bases between them. This CDR3 has 14 residues. The V gene's germline CDR1 is MNHEY and CDR2 SMNVEV (reference sequence). The sample consisted of PBMCs. The TCR was taken from a woman aged 40-49 years in good health. Some clones in this sample may be carry-over from other donors' samples. The chain carries TRBV27 and TRBJ2-5, with D perhaps matching TRBD1 (6 bases). CDR3 bases: TGTGCCAGCAGGTCCGCACAGGGTTCAGAGACCCAGTACTTC. Protein: CASRSAQGSETQYF.